This T cell receptor beta chain was sequenced for a study of long-term antiretroviral therapy in people with HIV. CDR1 and CDR2 (germline): KGHSH, LQKENI. The CDR3 covers 17 residues. V shed 3 bases, J shed 1 base, and the junction held 4 bases outside the gene matches. A v3.0 immunoSEQ assay was performed at survey level. The table came from immunoSEQ multiplex PCR; TCRdb's copy has only in-frame clones and leaves some out. The repertoire holds approximately 30,000 clones, with about 84% as singletons. The sequencing here drew on unsorted PBMCs, taken 0.8 years before starting antiretroviral therapy. This rearrangement joins TRBV18 to TRBJ1-3, with 12 bases aligning to TRBD1. The receptor was isolated from a man between 18 and 35 years old with HIV. The CDR3 reads CASSPRGQGASGNTIYF. The CDR3 bases are TGTGCCAGCTCACCGCGGGGACAGGGGGCTTCTGGAAACACCATATATTTT.